This record looks at one T cell receptor (beta chain) sequence and its context. The record originates from a study of T-cell reconstitution after alpha-beta-depleted transplantation in children. Molecular barcoding with unique molecular identifiers was used for the TCRbeta library. In TCRdb, the PCR reads were re-called with MiXCR into one record per CDR3 protein. The sample consists of 450,000 to 600,000 distinct CDR3 sequences, around 18% of them appearing once. V lost 5 bases to trimming and J lost 11 bases, with 24 bases between them. Germline loops: CDR1 KGHSH, CDR2 LQKENI. This CDR3 has 15 residues.

The V and J genes are TRBV18 and TRBJ1-1, with D perhaps matching TRBD1 (6 bases). The receptor was derived from a human donor who donated a stem cell graft to a child with acute lymphoblastic leukemia. Sequenced material: PBMCs from the stem cell graft donor, taken from the stem cell graft. Here the CDR3 reads CASSTTLTGDVRAFF. The CDR3 nucleotides are TGTGCCAGCTCAACAACTCTGACAGGTGATGTTAGGGCTTTCTTT. The full variable domain, rest sourced from reference TRBV18 and TRBJ1-1, is NAGVMQNPRHLVRRRGQEARLRCSPMKGHSHVYWYRQLPEEGLKFMVYLQKENIIDESGMPKERFSAEFPKEGPSILRIQQVVRGDSAAYFCASSTTLTGDVRAFFGQGTRLTVV.